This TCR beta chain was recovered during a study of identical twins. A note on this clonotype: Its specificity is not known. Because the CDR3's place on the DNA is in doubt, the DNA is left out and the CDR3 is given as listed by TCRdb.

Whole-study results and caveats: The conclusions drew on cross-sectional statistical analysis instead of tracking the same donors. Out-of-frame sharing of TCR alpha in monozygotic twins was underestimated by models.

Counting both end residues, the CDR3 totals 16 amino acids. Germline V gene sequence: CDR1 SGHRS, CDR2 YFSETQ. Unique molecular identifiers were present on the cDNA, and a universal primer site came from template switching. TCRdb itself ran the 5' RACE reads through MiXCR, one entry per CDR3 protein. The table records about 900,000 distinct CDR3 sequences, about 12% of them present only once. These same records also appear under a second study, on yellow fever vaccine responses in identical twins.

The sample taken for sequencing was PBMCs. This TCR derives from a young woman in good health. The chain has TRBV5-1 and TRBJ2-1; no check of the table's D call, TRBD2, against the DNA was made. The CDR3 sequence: CASSLAVASGSLGKFF.